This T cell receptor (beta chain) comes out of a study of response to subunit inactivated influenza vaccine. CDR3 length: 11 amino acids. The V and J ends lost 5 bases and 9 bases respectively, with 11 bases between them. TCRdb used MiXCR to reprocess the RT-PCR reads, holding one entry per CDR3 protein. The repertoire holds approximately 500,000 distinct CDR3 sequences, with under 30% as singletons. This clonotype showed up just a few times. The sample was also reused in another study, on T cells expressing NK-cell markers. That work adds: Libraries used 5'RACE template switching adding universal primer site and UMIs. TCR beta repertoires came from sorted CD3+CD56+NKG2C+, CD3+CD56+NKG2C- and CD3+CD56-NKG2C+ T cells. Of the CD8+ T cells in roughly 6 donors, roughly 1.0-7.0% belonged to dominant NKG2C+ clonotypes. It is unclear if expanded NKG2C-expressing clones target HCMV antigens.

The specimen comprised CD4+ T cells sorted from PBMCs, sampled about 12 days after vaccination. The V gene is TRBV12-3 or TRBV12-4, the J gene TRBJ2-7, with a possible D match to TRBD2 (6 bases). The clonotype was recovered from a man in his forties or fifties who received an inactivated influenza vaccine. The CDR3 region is CASSRELGQYF. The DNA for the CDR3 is TGTGCCAGCAGTCGGGAGCTGGGGCAGTACTTC.